This TCR beta chain was sequenced for a study of T cells expressing NK-cell markers. Study-wide context: One of eight sequenced donors was HCMV-seronegative; the other seven were seropositive.

There are 15 residues in the CDR3. About this clonotype itself: Its matching antigen is unknown.

Study-wide results and limits: The CD3+CD56-NKG2C+ fraction was also led by these clonotypes in several donors.

One entry per CDR3 protein, without DNA, is what TCRdb gives after re-calling the 5' RACE reads. Across fewer than 400,000 distinct CDR3 sequences, the top ten clones capture around 5% of the sample. Source material: blood T cells: a sorted CD56 or NKG2C T cell subset, CD4+ or CD8+ T cells, or bulk PBMC T cells (not recorded which). This receptor was identified in a man aged 18-75 years in good health. This chain joins TRBV12-3 or TRBV12-4 and TRBJ2-2; the TRBD1 assignment by TCRdb is unverifiable without DNA. The CDR3 sequence is CASGRDTMNTGELFF.